The clone carrying this T cell receptor beta chain was observed at least ten times. The data stem from a study of T cell repertoires in cytomegalovirus infection. On the study more broadly: From public TCR beta signatures came an indication of both CMV infection and matching HLA type.

The CDR3 is made up of 15 amino acids. With 5 bases clipped from V and 6 bases from J, the junction kept 9 bases outside the gene matches. Germline loops: CDR1 SGHTA, CDR2 FQGNSA. Via MiXCR, TCRdb re-called the reads, giving one row per CDR3 protein. This sample has a few hundred thousand distinct CDR3 sequences, with 12% to 15% found just once. The TCR was taken from a human donor in good health (CMV status not recorded). Some clones in this sample may be carry-over from other donors' samples. The sample taken for sequencing was PBMCs. The J gene is TRBJ2-7, the V gene TRBV7-2; 11 nucleotides agree with TRBD2. The CDR3 spells CASSILAGVRPEQYF. The CDR3 region has the DNA TGTGCCAGCAGCATACTAGCGGGAGTAAGACCCGAGCAGTACTTC.